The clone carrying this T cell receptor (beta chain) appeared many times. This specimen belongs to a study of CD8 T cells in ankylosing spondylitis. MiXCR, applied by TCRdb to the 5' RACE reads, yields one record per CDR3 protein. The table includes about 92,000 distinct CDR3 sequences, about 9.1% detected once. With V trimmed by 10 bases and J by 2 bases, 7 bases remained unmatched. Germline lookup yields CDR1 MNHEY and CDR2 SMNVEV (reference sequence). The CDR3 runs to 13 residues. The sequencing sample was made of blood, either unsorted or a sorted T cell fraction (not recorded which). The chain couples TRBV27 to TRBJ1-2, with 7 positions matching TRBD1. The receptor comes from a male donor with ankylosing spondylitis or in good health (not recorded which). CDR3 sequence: CATADRSNYGYTF. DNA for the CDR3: TGTGCCACCGCGGACAGGTCAAACTATGGCTACACCTTC.